This TCR beta chain was sequenced during a study of T-cell reconstitution after alpha-beta-depleted transplantation in children. In this sample, this clonotype turned up many times. This CDR3 contains 16 residues. With V trimmed by 6 bases and J by 5 bases, 10 bases remained unmatched. Germline V lookup: CDR1 ENHRY, CDR2 SYGVKD. Unique molecular identifiers tagged the TCRbeta library. TCRdb recomputed calls from the PCR reads with MiXCR, one row per CDR3 protein. The table includes about 610,000 distinct CDR3 sequences, about 10% detected once. The receptor comes from a human donor who donated a stem cell graft to a child with acute myeloid leukemia. Specimen: PBMCs from the stem cell graft donor, collected from the stem cell graft. The chain links TRBV10-3 to TRBJ2-1; 10 positions agree with TRBD1. CDR3 in amino acids: CAIRSTGTGDNNEQFF. Written as DNA, the CDR3 is TGTGCCATCAGATCCACTGGGACAGGGGACAACAATGAGCAGTTCTTC.